The present T cell receptor (beta chain) was sequenced within a study of regulatory T cells in long-lasting Graves disease. Whole-study context: For a period under 3 months, newly diagnosed Graves' patients had taken antithyroid drugs.

Building the TCR beta libraries relied on iRepertoire HTBI primers, and CDR3 regions underwent Arm-PCR. Each CDR3 protein is one row after TCRdb ran MiXCR on the multiplex PCR reads. The profile shows about 330,000 distinct CDR3 sequences, 15% to 20% of them singletons. From germline, CDR1 is SGHVS and CDR2 FQNEAQ. CDR3 length equals 19 residues. Trimming cost V 5 bases and J 2 bases; bases outside gene matches: 13. Ten or more counts support this clonotype. The time point is: newly diagnosed GD, antithyroid drugs for less than 3 months. Isolated PBMC RNA provided the starting material for the TCR library. The patient group derived from an endocrinology department in Xi'an, China. These data were likewise used in another study, on T cells in Graves' hyperthyroidism and ophthalmopathy. This second report adds: It was considered stable Graves' hyperthyroidism when ophthalmopathy did not progress within 18 months.

The genes are TRBV7-8 and TRBJ2-6, with TRBD1 matching 9 bases. The source was peripheral blood mononuclear cells (PBMCs), collected at new diagnosis, from a patient treated with antithyroid drugs. The receptor comes from a young woman with Graves disease. The CDR3 sequence is CASSPKGQGWAPGANVLTF. CDR3 DNA: TGTGCCAGCAGCCCTAAGGGACAGGGCTGGGCGCCTGGGGCCAACGTCCTGACTTTC.